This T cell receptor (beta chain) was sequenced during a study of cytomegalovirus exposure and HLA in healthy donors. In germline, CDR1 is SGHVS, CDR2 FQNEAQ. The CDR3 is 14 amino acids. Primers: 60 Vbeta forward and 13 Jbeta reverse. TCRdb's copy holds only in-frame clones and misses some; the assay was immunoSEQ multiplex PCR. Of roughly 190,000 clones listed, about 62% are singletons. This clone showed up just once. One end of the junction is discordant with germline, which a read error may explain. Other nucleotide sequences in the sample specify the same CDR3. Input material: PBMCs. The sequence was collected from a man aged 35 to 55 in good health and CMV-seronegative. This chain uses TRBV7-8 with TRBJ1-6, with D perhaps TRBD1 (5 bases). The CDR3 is CASSDRDSNSPLHF. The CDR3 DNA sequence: TGTGCCAGCAGTGACAGAGACTCTAATTCCCCCCTCCACTTT.